A single sample gave rise to the 28 T cell receptor beta chains below, sequenced in a study of regulatory T cells in long-lasting Graves disease. The time point here: newly diagnosed GD, antithyroid drugs for less than 3 months. PBMC-derived RNA was used for the TCR library. Both iRepertoire HTBI primers and Arm-PCR of CDR3 regions were used to build the TCR beta libraries. From the multiplex PCR reads, TCRdb called clonotypes with MiXCR, one entry per CDR3 protein. The sample contains roughly 500,000 distinct CDR3 sequences, approximately 12% of which appear only once. The sample was also reused in another study, on T cells in Graves' hyperthyroidism and ophthalmopathy.

The source material was peripheral blood mononuclear cells (PBMCs), sampled at new diagnosis, from a patient treated with antithyroid drugs. The receptors shown here come from a woman aged 25 to 39 with Graves disease.

This clonotype was observed at least ten times. The V gene is TRBV15, the J gene TRBJ1-1; D is unclear. This CDR3 region has 12 residues. The germline V and J ends were trimmed by 5 bases and 3 bases, with 7 bases remaining between them. Germline V lookup: CDR1 LNHNV, CDR2 YYDKDF (reference sequence). The CDR3 region is CATSFGDTEAFF. The CDR3 coding sequence is TGTGCCACCAGCTTCGGGGACACTGAAGCTTTCTTT.

This clonotype has ten or more counts. The chain employs TRBV6-5 and TRBJ1-1; no firm D call. From germline, CDR1 is MNHEY and CDR2 SVGAGI. The CDR3 is 14 amino acids. Trimming shortened V by 4 bases and J by 0 bases, and 9 bases separated the two germline ends. CDR3 bases: TGTGCCAGCAGTTCCCCGGGGATGAACACTGAAGCTTTCTTT. Encoded protein: CASSSPGMNTEAFF.

In this sample, this clonotype turned up a few times. V is TRBV5-6 and J is TRBJ1-5; the match to TRBD1 covers 7 bases. In germline, CDR1 is SGHDT, CDR2 YYEEEE. There are 16 residues in the CDR3. V was pared by 1 base and J by 3 bases, with 7 bases of the junction left unmatched. For the CDR3, the DNA is TGTGCCAGCAGCTTGTGGTGGACAGGATCCAATCAGCCCCAGCATTTT. It is translated as CASSLWWTGSNQPQHF.

This clonotype occurred many times. The V gene is TRBV29-1, the J gene TRBJ2-7; the D gene is possibly TRBD1 (5 bases). Germline CDR1 reads SQVTM; CDR2 reads ANQGSEA. Trimming stripped 3 bases from V and 2 bases from J, with 14 bases between. This CDR3 is 14 amino acids long. CDR3: CSVEVGQPPYEQYF. CDR3 coding DNA: TGCAGCGTTGAGGTGGGGCAACCACCCTACGAGCAGTACTTC.

This clonotype was recorded many times. This chain links TRBV3-1 with TRBJ2-7, with D unclear. Trimming shortened V by 1 base and J by 7 bases, and 8 bases separated the two germline ends. This CDR3 has 12 residues. Germline CDR1 is LGHDT and CDR2 is YNNKEL (reference sequence). The CDR3: CASSQGRAEQYF. CDR3 DNA: TGTGCCAGCAGCCAAGGCCGAGCGGAGCAGTACTTC.

This clonotype came up a few times. This sequence joins TRBV12-3 or TRBV12-4 and TRBJ2-2; D remains ambiguous. Trimming left V 7 bases short and J 0 bases short, with 15 bases between. The CDR3 sequence is 16 residues long. The CDR3 DNA sequence: TGTGCCAGCACCAAGCAAGGAGCCGCGAACACCGGGGAGCTGTTTTTT. Translated: CASTKQGAANTGELFF.

Many counts were recorded for this clonotype. J is TRBJ2-7 and V is TRBV29-1; the D call may be TRBD1 or TRBD2 (6 bases each). The CDR3 totals 13 residues. Per the germline V gene, CDR1 is SQVTM and CDR2 is ANQGSEA. The V gene lost 2 bases and the J gene lost 3 bases, with 11 bases spanning the gap. The CDR3 nucleotides read TGCAGCGTTGAACGGGGGCCCTACTACGAGCAGTACTTC. Protein sequence: CSVERGPYYEQYF.

This clonotype was observed many times. The chain is built from TRBV7-2 and TRBJ2-7; D may be TRBD1 (5 bases). Trimming stripped 6 bases from V and 2 bases from J, with 14 bases between. Per germline, CDR1 SGHTA and CDR2 FQGNSA. The CDR3 runs 14 residues. The CDR3, as DNA: TGTGCCAGCAGATCCAGGACAAGGGCCTACGAGCAGTACTTC. This translates into CASRSRTRAYEQYF.

This clonotype was seen many times. V is TRBV2 and J is TRBJ2-3; 7 positions agree with TRBD1. The junction had 8 bases not matched to a gene; V was cut back by 11 bases and J by 3 bases. This CDR3 comprises 13 residues. Germline V gene sequence: CDR1 SNHLY, CDR2 FYNNEI. The DNA for the CDR3 is TGTGCCTGCCGGGACAGAGAGACAGATACGCAGTATTTT. It codes for CACRDRETDTQYF. Full variable domain (outside the CDR3, taken from reference TRBV2 and TRBJ2-3): EPEVTQTPSHQVTQMGQEVILRCVPISNHLYFYWYRQILGQKVEFLVSFYNNEISEKSEIFDDQFSVERPDGSNFTLKIRSTKLEDSAMYFCACRDRETDTQYFGPGTRLTVL.

Comments on this clonotype: This may arise from a read error, as a much more abundant clone is one base away. The chain carries TRBV10-3 and TRBJ2-3; tentative D call: TRBD1 (6 bases). The CDR3 length is 13 residues. Germline values: CDR1 ENHRY, CDR2 SYGVKD. The CDR3 sequence is CAIRGNSGDMQYF. The CDR3 DNA follows: TGTGCCATCAGGGGGAATTCAGGGGATATGCAGTATTTT.

This clonotype was found many times. The rearrangement links TRBV7-9 to TRBJ2-5, with D maybe TRBD2 (6 bases). Germline CDR1 SEHNR, CDR2 FQNEAQ (reference sequence). The V and J ends lost 3 bases and 7 bases respectively, with 18 bases between them. The CDR3 spans 15 residues. This CDR3 reads CASSLTGSNIATQYF. The CDR3 bases are TGTGCCAGCAGCTTGACCGGGAGTAATATCGCGACCCAGTACTTC. The full variable domain, with the rest looked up from reference TRBV7-9 and TRBJ2-5, is DTGVSQNPRHKITKRGQNVTFRCDPISEHNRLYWYRQTLGQGPEFLTYFQNEAQLEKSRLLSDRFSAERPKGSFSTLEIQRTEQGDSAMYLCASSLTGSNIATQYFGPGTRLLVL.

In its sample, this clonotype was seen many times. This sequence joins TRBV28 and TRBJ2-3; tentatively, D is TRBD2 (6 bases). Germline CDR1 reads MDHEN; CDR2 reads SYDVKM. The CDR3 contains 16 residues. V lost 4 bases to trimming and J lost 0 bases, with 14 bases between them. The CDR3 coding sequence is TGTGCCAGCAGTTCCTCTAAGCGGGCTAGCACAGATACGCAGTATTTT. It specifies CASSSSKRASTDTQYF.

In its sample, this clonotype was seen many times. CDR3 nucleotides: TGTGCCAGCAGCTTAACCCTGCACAGGGGAGAGCCCCAGCATTTT. It specifies CASSLTLHRGEPQHF. V usage is TRBV2 and J usage is TRBJ1-5; 7 bases align to TRBD1. J gave up 8 bases and V 6 bases, and 13 bases lay outside the gene matches. Germline CDR1 and CDR2: SNHLY and FYNNEI. The CDR3 extends over 15 amino acids.

A few counts support this clonotype. The chain recombines TRBV20-1 with TRBJ1-1; 8 bases match TRBD1. The CDR3 spans 14 residues. Germline V gene lookup returns CDR1 DFQATT and CDR2 SNEGSKA (reference sequence). The J segment lost 1 base and the V segment lost 0 bases, leaving 1 base of the junction unmatched. The CDR3 here is CSARDTGGNTEAFF. The CDR3 DNA follows: TGCAGTGCTAGAGATACAGGGGGGAACACTGAAGCTTTCTTT.

This rearrangement joins TRBV10-2 to TRBJ2-4; the match to TRBD2 covers 10 bases. Germline V CDR1 and CDR2: WSHSY, SAAADI. V lost 6 bases, J lost 3 bases, and 8 bases stayed unmatched. This CDR3 comprises 16 residues. The DNA for the CDR3 is TGCGCCAGCAGCCGGGGAACTAGCGGGGTCAAAAACATTCAGTACTTC. Its protein product is CASSRGTSGVKNIQYF.

The table lists this clonotype with many counts. The chain links TRBV12-5 to TRBJ2-2; a weak D match, TRBD2 (5 bases). Trimming cost V 6 bases and J 0 bases, with 8 bases left between them. The CDR3 extends over 14 amino acids. Per the germline V gene, CDR1 is LGHNT and CDR2 is FRNRAP. The CDR3 DNA sequence: TGTGCTAGTGGGTCCGGGACGAACACCGGGGAGCTGTTTTTT. It encodes CASGSGTNTGELFF.

Turning to this clonotype: Since the CDR3 does not end with the conserved phenylalanine or tryptophan, this likely comes from a read error. The DNA is omitted, as the CDR3 cannot be located on it reliably, and the CDR3 follows TCRdb's listing. This chain's CDR3 is CASSSIVGVQIL. This chain links TRBV7-9 with TRBJ2-5. The CDR3 spans 12 residues, counting both ends. Germline V gives CDR1 SEHNR, CDR2 FQNEAQ (reference sequence).

This clonotype was detected a few times. The CDR3 bases are TGTGCCAGCAGCTTGGCCGGGGCTAGCGGGATTTATACGCAGTATTTT. Translating it yields CASSLAGASGIYTQYF. This chain links TRBV5-6 with TRBJ2-3, with 9 bases matching TRBD2. The V segment lost 0 bases and the J segment 7 bases; nucleotides outside the gene matches: 9. CDR3 length: 16 residues. From germline, CDR1 is SGHDT and CDR2 YYEEEE.

The rearrangement uses TRBV4-1 and TRBJ2-7, with a possible D match to TRBD2 (5 bases). CDR1 MGHRA and CDR2 YSYEKL come from the germline V gene. The CDR3 is 14 residues long. The V gene lost 1 base and the J gene lost 7 bases, with 14 bases spanning the gap. CDR3 bases: TGCGCCAGCAGCCAAGTAAATCCGAGAGGGGAGCAGTACTTC. Protein sequence: CASSQVNPRGEQYF.

This chain connects TRBV2 to TRBJ2-5; D gene ambiguous. The J call may not be correct, given that the DNA end is closer to TRBJ2-1. This CDR3 spans 13 amino acids. Per the germline V gene, CDR1 is SNHLY and CDR2 is FYNNEI. The CDR3: CASSALPVIEQFF. DNA of the CDR3: TGTGCCAGCAGTGCCCTGCCCGTCATTGAGCAGTTCTTC.

The sample holds many counts of this clonotype. The rearrangement joins TRBV20-1 to TRBJ1-1; D gene unclear. CDR1 and CDR2 from the germline V gene are DFQATT and SNEGSKA (reference sequence). V was trimmed by 6 bases and J by 5 bases, leaving 16 bases between them. The CDR3 sequence is 13 residues long. The CDR3 DNA reads as TGCAGTGCGGTAGTTTCGGGAAGGACTGAAGCTTTCTTT. Its translation: CSAVVSGRTEAFF.

This CDR3 reads CASSYGDSSYGYTF. CDR3 in DNA: TGTGCCAGCAGTTACGGGGACAGTTCGTATGGCTACACCTTC. The chain combines TRBV6-5 with TRBJ1-2, with 7 bases identical to TRBD1. The length of the CDR3 is 14 residues. Trimming cost V 2 bases and J 5 bases; bases outside gene matches: 5. The germline V gene has CDR1 MNHEY and CDR2 SVGAGI.

This clonotype was seen repeatedly, ten times or more. The V and J genes are TRBV10-3 and TRBJ2-7; D unresolved. With 3 bases removed from V and 4 bases from J, the gap between germline ends came to 10 bases. The CDR3 is made up of 13 amino acids. Germline values: CDR1 ENHRY, CDR2 SYGVKD. The CDR3 DNA is TGTGCCATCAGTGATAATAGTGATTACGAGCAGTACTTC. Residues: CAISDNSDYEQYF.

This clonotype was seen ten or more times. This chain uses TRBV4-1 with TRBJ2-7; D is unclear. V was cut by 1 base and J by 2 bases, with 12 bases left in between. Per the germline V gene, CDR1 is MGHRA and CDR2 is YSYEKL. This CDR3 is 15 amino acids long. The CDR3 region has the DNA TGCGCCAGCAGCCAAGGCCAGAGATCCCCCTACGAGCAGTACTTC. Protein: CASSQGQRSPYEQYF.

The sample holds many counts of this clonotype. The chain uses TRBV29-1 and TRBJ1-1; D unclear. Germline values: CDR1 SQVTM, CDR2 ANQGSEA. Between the trimmed V and J ends, which lost 2 bases and 5 bases, there was a span of 15 bases. CDR3 length equals 14 residues. In DNA, the CDR3 is TGCAGCGTTGAATTGGTGGCTCCGAGAACTGAAGCTTTCTTT. Translated: CSVELVAPRTEAFF.

V and J are TRBV7-9 and TRBJ1-4; 9 positions match TRBD1. V lost 5 bases to trimming and J lost 8 bases; unmatched junction nucleotides: 9. CDR3 size: 15 residues. CDR1 and CDR2 (germline): SEHNR, FQNEAQ (reference sequence). CDR3 nucleotide sequence: TGTGCCAGCAGCACGGTACAGGGGGCTTGGGAAAAACTGTTTTTT. It specifies CASSTVQGAWEKLFF. The complete variable domain, with remaining parts taken from reference TRBV7-9 and TRBJ1-4, reads DTGVSQNPRHKITKRGQNVTFRCDPISEHNRLYWYRQTLGQGPEFLTYFQNEAQLEKSRLLSDRFSAERPKGSFSTLEIQRTEQGDSAMYLCASSTVQGAWEKLFFGSGTQLSVL.

To note about this clonotype: Being one base from a much bigger clone, this may be a read error. This chain connects TRBV11-1 to TRBJ1-6; TRBD1 agrees at 8 bases. Germline CDR1 and CDR2: SGHAT and FQDESV (reference sequence). There are 15 residues in the CDR3. V dropped 4 bases and J dropped 8; count of bases not matched to a gene: 7. The CDR3 DNA reads as TGTGCCAGCAGCTACGGACAGGGACGGTATTCACCCCTCCACTTT. Amino acid sequence: CASSYGQGRYSPLHF.

This clonotype was observed a few times. The chain carries TRBV6-1 and TRBJ2-3; TRBD2 matches at 14 bases. Germline values: CDR1 MNHNS, CDR2 SASEGT. V was pared by 6 bases and J by 2 bases, with 7 bases of the junction left unmatched. This CDR3 spans 17 amino acids. CDR3: CASSTRLAGGPTDTQYF. CDR3 in DNA: TGTGCCAGCAGCACAAGACTAGCGGGAGGGCCCACAGATACGCAGTATTTT.